This passage covers 21 T cell receptor beta chains from one sample sequenced in a study of T cell responses to AZD1222 COVID-19 vaccine. The protocol was immunoSEQ multiplex PCR, while the TCRdb copy is restricted to in-frame clones and leaves out a portion. The sample includes about 140,000 clones, 92% of them seen just once. This sample comprised peripheral blood, obtained on day 0 of AZD1222 vaccination. All receptors derive from an adult in good health.

This chain links TRBV30 with TRBJ2-7, with TRBD1 matching over 11 bases. The J segment lost 0 bases and the V segment lost 1 base, leaving 8 bases of the junction unmatched. Germline V gene data show CDR1 as GTSNPN and CDR2 as SVGIG (reference sequence). CDR3 length: 17 amino acids. CDR3 protein: CAWSGGQGGTSSYEQYF. DNA for the CDR3: TGTGCCTGGAGTGGGGGACAGGGGGGTACCAGCTCCTACGAGCAGTACTTC.

The rearrangement joins TRBV30 to TRBJ1-3; 8 bases agree with TRBD1. CDR1 is GTSNPN, CDR2 SVGIG, per germline (reference sequence). The junction had 9 bases not matched to a gene; V was cut back by 2 bases and J by 0 bases. The CDR3 sequence is 17 residues long. Here the CDR3 reads CAWSRRRDRFSGNTIYF. In nucleotides, the CDR3 is TGTGCCTGGAGTCGACGCCGGGACAGGTTCTCTGGAAACACCATATATTTT.

This sequence joins TRBV7-7 and TRBJ2-2; TRBD1 agrees at 8 bases. The germline CDR1 and CDR2 sequences are SSHAT and FNYEAQ (reference sequence). V was pared by 5 bases and J by 1 base, with 3 bases of the junction left unmatched. The CDR3 consists of 15 residues. CDR3 DNA: TGTGCCAGCAGCCCGGGGACAGGGAACACCGGGGAGCTGTTTTTT. As protein: CASSPGTGNTGELFF.

The rearrangement joins TRBV7-6 to TRBJ2-2, with D uncertain. With 6 bases removed from V and 2 bases from J, the gap between germline ends came to 16 bases. Germline V gene lookup returns CDR1 SGHVS and CDR2 FNYEAQ. This CDR3 has 16 residues. The CDR3 sequence: CASSPTALSNTGELFF. The CDR3 region has the DNA TGTGCCAGCAGTCCCACGGCCCTATCAAACACCGGGGAGCTGTTTTTT.

The gene calls are TRBV5-1 and TRBJ2-7; maybe TRBD1 (5 bases). Germline lookup yields CDR1 SGHRS and CDR2 YFSETQ. The CDR3 has 13 residues. The germline V and J ends were trimmed by 2 bases and 3 bases, with 9 bases remaining between them. The CDR3 sequence: CASSFQGNYEQYF. The CDR3 region has the DNA TGCGCCAGCAGCTTCCAGGGTAACTACGAGCAGTACTTC.

The chain uses TRBV12-3 or TRBV12-4 and TRBJ1-6, with TRBD1 matching over 7 bases. Trimming took 6 bases from V and 11 from J; bases not matched to a gene: 7. This CDR3 region has 13 residues. The CDR3 reads CASRGDRTAPLHF. In DNA form, the CDR3 reads TGTGCCAGCAGGGGGGACAGAACAGCACCCCTCCACTTT.

This sequence joins TRBV7-9 and TRBJ1-2; the match to TRBD1 covers 8 bases. The trim removed 3 bases at V and 3 bases at J, leaving 9 bases unmatched. Germline V gene data show CDR1 as SEHNR and CDR2 as FQNEAQ (reference sequence). This CDR3 is 16 amino acids long. Here the CDR3 reads CASSFAPRGRDYGYTF. DNA of the CDR3: TGTGCCAGCAGCTTTGCGCCCAGGGGGCGCGACTATGGCTACACCTTC.

The chain couples TRBV5-1 to TRBJ1-4, with D unclear. The ends were cut back, 0 bases at V and 4 bases at J, with 10 bases in the middle. CDR1 is SGHRS, CDR2 YFSETQ, per germline. This CDR3 comprises 15 residues. This chain's CDR3 is CASSLDGRSNEKLFF. In DNA form, the CDR3 reads TGCGCCAGCAGCTTGGATGGACGGAGTAATGAAAAACTGTTTTTT.

This chain links TRBV20-1 with TRBJ1-2, with TRBD1 identical over 8 bases. CDR1 is DFQATT, CDR2 SNEGSKA, per germline (reference sequence). With V trimmed by 3 bases and J by 6 bases, 3 bases remained unmatched. The CDR3 has 12 residues. CDR3: CSASQGADGYTF. The CDR3 DNA follows: TGCAGTGCTAGTCAGGGGGCCGATGGCTACACCTTC.

In its sample, this clone was seen once. The V gene is TRBV29-1, the J gene TRBJ1-2; unclear D gene. Trimming removed 3 bases at V and 4 bases at J, with 6 bases between. Germline V gives CDR1 SQVTM, CDR2 ANQGSEA. The CDR3 length is 11 residues. The CDR3 DNA follows: TGCAGCGTTGAGGCGCCCTATGGCTACACCTTC. Its protein is CSVEAPYGYTF.

In its sample, this clone was seen once. This chain links TRBV3-1 (or the pseudogene TRBV3-2) with TRBJ2-1; D gene unclear. The ends were cut back, 6 bases at V and 5 bases at J, with 20 bases in the middle. Germline CDR1 is LGHDT and CDR2 is YNNKEL (reference sequence). CDR3 size: 16 residues. CDR3 loop: CASSPLSLHPHNEQFF. The CDR3 DNA is TGTGCCAGCAGTCCCCTTAGCTTACACCCCCACAATGAGCAGTTCTTC.

V and J are TRBV19 and TRBJ2-2, with D perhaps TRBD2 (6 bases). V was shortened by 3 bases and J by 1 base, with 9 bases between the two germline ends. The CDR3 is 15 residues long. CDR1 and CDR2 from the germline V gene are LNHDA and SQIVND (reference sequence). The CDR3 nucleotides are TGTGCCAGTAGTATTGGCGGGGTGAACACCGGGGAGCTGTTTTTT. Its protein is CASSIGGVNTGELFF.

The chain employs TRBV3-1 (or the pseudogene TRBV3-2) and TRBJ2-1; 8 nucleotides match TRBD2. V gave up 1 base and J gave up 4 bases; unmatched junction bases: 6. The CDR3 covers 16 residues. Per the germline V gene, CDR1 is LGHDT and CDR2 is YNNKEL (reference sequence). The CDR3 DNA is TGTGCCAGCAGCCAAGTCAGGAGCGGGAGTTACAATGAGCAGTTCTTC. Its translation: CASSQVRSGSYNEQFF.

This chain links TRBV18 with TRBJ1-6, with TRBD1 matching over 8 bases. The CDR3 runs to 18 residues. The J segment lost 7 bases and the V segment lost 0 bases, leaving 11 bases of the junction unmatched. Germline CDR1 and CDR2: KGHSH and LQKENI. Here the CDR3 reads CASSPPSGQGARNSPLHF. In DNA, the CDR3 is TGTGCCAGCTCACCACCGTCCGGTCAGGGGGCCCGGAATTCACCCCTCCACTTT.

The gene calls are TRBV3-1 (or the pseudogene TRBV3-2) and TRBJ1-6; tentatively, D is TRBD1 (5 bases). The germline V gene has CDR1 LGHDT and CDR2 YNNKEL (reference sequence). There are 14 residues in the CDR3. V was cut by 6 bases and J by 3 bases, with 9 bases left in between. CDR3 sequence reads: CASRLDSYNSPLHF. The CDR3 nucleotides read TGTGCCAGCAGACTCGACAGCTATAATTCACCCCTCCACTTT.

This clone appeared once. This chain uses TRBV18 with TRBJ1-4; unclear D gene. V shed 1 base and J shed 0 bases, with 3 bases lying between them. The germline V gene encodes CDR1 KGHSH and CDR2 LQKENI. The CDR3 totals 14 residues. In DNA form, the CDR3 reads TGTGCCAGCTCACCACAAGCAACTAATGAAAAACTGTTTTTT. Residues: CASSPQATNEKLFF.

This chain links TRBV18 with TRBJ2-3; D uncertain. Trimming removed 3 bases from V and 2 bases from J, with 6 bases in between. Germline V gene sequence: CDR1 KGHSH, CDR2 LQKENI. The CDR3 extends over 13 amino acids. DNA for the CDR3: TGTGCCAGCTCACCGGGAATCACAGATACGCAGTATTTT. Protein sequence: CASSPGITDTQYF.

By frequency in the sample, this clone is medium-sized. CDR3 amino acids: CASSLGTSGHNEQFF. The CDR3 DNA reads TGCGCCAGCAGCCTCGGGACTAGCGGGCACAATGAGCAGTTCTTC. This chain connects TRBV4-3 to TRBJ2-1, with 12 bases fitting TRBD2. Germline-derived CDR1 and CDR2 are LGHNA and YSLEER. The trim removed 4 bases at V and 5 bases at J, leaving 3 bases unmatched. The CDR3 is 15 residues long.

The chain links TRBV2 to TRBJ2-1, with 14 nucleotides matching TRBD2. Germline V gene lookup returns CDR1 SNHLY and CDR2 FYNNEI. J was trimmed by 4 bases and V by 7 bases; bases with no gene match: 3. The CDR3 contains 15 residues. In DNA form, the CDR3 reads TGTGCCAGCACTAGACTAGCGGGAGGGTACAATGAGCAGTTCTTC. This encodes CASTRLAGGYNEQFF.

V gene TRBV11-2 combines with J gene TRBJ2-7; D not resolved. V gave up 6 bases and J gave up 3 bases, with 6 bases separating them. The CDR3 extends over 11 amino acids. Germline values: CDR1 SGHAT, CDR2 FQNNGV. The chain's CDR3 is CASSSYYEQYF. Here the CDR3 DNA reads TGTGCCAGCAGTTCGTACTACGAGCAGTACTTC.

The chain joins TRBV5-6 to TRBJ1-2; 12 bases align to TRBD1. CDR1 is SGHDT, CDR2 YYEEEE, per germline. This CDR3 has 14 residues. Germline trimming cut 4 bases from V and 4 bases from J; bases unmatched to any gene: 2. CDR3 bases: TGTGCCAGCAGCCCGGGACAGGGGGCCTATGGCTACACCTTC. As protein: CASSPGQGAYGYTF.